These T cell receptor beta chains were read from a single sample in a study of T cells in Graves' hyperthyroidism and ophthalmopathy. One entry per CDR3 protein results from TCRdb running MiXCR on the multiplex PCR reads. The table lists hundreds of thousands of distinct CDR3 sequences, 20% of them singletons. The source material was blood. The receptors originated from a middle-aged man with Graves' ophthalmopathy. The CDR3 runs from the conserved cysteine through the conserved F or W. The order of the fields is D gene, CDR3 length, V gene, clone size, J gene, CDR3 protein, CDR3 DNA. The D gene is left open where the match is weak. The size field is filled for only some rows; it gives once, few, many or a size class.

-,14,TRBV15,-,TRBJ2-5,CATSRDKVKATQYF,TGTGCCACCAGCAGAGATAAGGTTAAAGCGACCCAGTACTTC
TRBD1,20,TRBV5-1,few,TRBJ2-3,CASSGRDRGLSGASTDTQYF,TGCGCCAGCAGCGGCCGGGACAGGGGACTTAGCGGGGCTAGCACAGATACGCAGTATTTT
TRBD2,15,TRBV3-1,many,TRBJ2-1,CASSHPAGGLNEQFF,TGTGCCAGCAGCCACCCAGCGGGAGGGCTAAATGAGCAGTTCTTC
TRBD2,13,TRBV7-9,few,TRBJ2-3,CATARGEGDTQYF,TGTGCCACGGCCCGGGGGGAGGGAGATACGCAGTATTTT
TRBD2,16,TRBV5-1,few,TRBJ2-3,CASSLVGTSGMDTQYF,TGCGCCAGCAGCTTGGTCGGGACTAGTGGTATGGATACGCAGTATTTT
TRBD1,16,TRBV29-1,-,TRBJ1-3,CSVVAYRGDAGNTIYF,TGCAGCGTTGTAGCCTACAGGGGGGACGCTGGAAACACCATATATTTT
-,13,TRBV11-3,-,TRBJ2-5,CASSSGKKKTQYF,TGTGCCAGCAGTTCCGGGAAAAAAAAGACCCAGTACTTC
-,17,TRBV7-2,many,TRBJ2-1,CASSLTRWGRMTYEQFF,TGTGCCAGCAGCTTAACTCGCTGGGGGAGAATGACCTATGAGCAGTTCTTC
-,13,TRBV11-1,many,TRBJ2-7,CASSLDDQYEQYF,TGTGCCAGCAGCTTAGACGATCAATACGAGCAGTACTTC
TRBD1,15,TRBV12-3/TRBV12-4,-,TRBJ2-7,CASSPAGRGYYEQYF,TGTGCCAGCAGTCCAGCTGGCAGGGGGTACTACGAGCAGTACTTC
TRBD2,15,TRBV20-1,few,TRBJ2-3,CSARGGGVRTDTQYF,TGCAGTGCCCGGGGGGGGGGGGTTAGAACAGATACGCAGTATTTT
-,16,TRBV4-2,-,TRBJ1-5,CASSQDPAGALQPQHF,TGTGCCAGCAGCCAAGATCCCGCGGGGGCATTGCAGCCCCAGCATTTT
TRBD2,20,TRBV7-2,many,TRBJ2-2,CASSSSGLAGGPGYTGELFF,TGTGCCAGCAGCTCCTCGGGACTAGCGGGAGGGCCGGGGTACACCGGGGAGCTGTTTTTT
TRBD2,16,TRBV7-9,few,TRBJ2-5,CASSAGTSGSGETQYF,TGTGCCAGCAGCGCAGGGACTAGCGGGAGTGGAGAGACCCAGTACTTC
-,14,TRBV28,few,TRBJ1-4,CASSLPGLNEKLFF,TGTGCCAGCAGTTTGCCAGGGCTGAATGAAAAACTGTTTTTT
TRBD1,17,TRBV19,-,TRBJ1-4,CASSRDREDLTNEKLFF,TGTGCCAGTAGCCGGGACAGGGAGGATCTTACTAATGAAAAACTGTTTTTT
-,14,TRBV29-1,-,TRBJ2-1,CSVSPRLGNNEQFF,TGCAGCGTTTCCCCCAGGTTGGGTAACAATGAGCAGTTCTTC
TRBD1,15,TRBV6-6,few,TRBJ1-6,CASSYDRGTDSPLHF,TGTGCCAGCAGTTACGACAGGGGCACGGATTCACCCCTCCACTTT
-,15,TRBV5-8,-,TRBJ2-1,CASSLTGTPYNEQFF,TGTGCCAGCAGCTTGACAGGGACTCCCTACAATGAGCAGTTCTTC
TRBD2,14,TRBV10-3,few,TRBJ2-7,CAITPGLGAYEQYF,TGTGCCATCACCCCGGGACTAGGAGCCTACGAGCAGTACTTC
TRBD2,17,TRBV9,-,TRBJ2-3,CASSVGLAGKRTDTQYF,TGTGCCAGCAGCGTAGGTCTAGCGGGGAAACGCACAGATACGCAGTATTTT
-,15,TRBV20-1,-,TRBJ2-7,CSARDYEGPMVGQYF,TGCAGTGCTAGAGATTACGAGGGGCCTATGGTGGGGCAGTACTTC
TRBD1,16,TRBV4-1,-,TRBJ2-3,CASSQSTGVGTDTQYF,TGCGCCAGCAGCCAAAGCACAGGGGTGGGCACAGATACGCAGTATTTT
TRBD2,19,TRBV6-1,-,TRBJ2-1,CASSAALRTSGSSYNEQFF,TGTGCCAGCAGTGCCGCCCTACGCACTAGCGGGAGCTCCTACAATGAGCAGTTCTTC
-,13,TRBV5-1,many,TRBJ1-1,CASSFTVDTEAFF,TGCGCCAGCAGCTTTACAGTGGACACTGAAGCTTTCTTT
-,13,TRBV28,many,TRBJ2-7,CASRVDSSYEQYF,TGTGCCAGCAGAGTTGACAGTTCCTACGAGCAGTACTTC
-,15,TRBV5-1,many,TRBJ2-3,CASSLDGTSTDTQYF,TGTGCCAGCAGCCTGGACGGGACTAGCACAGATACGCAGTATTTT
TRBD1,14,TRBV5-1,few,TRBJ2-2,CASSLTGGEGELFF,TGCGCCAGCAGCTTAACAGGGGGCGAAGGGGAGCTGTTTTTT
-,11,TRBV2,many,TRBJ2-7,CASSEWGEQYF,TGTGCCAGCAGTGAATGGGGCGAGCAGTACTTC
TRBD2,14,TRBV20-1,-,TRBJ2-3,CSGKSGTPADTQYF,TGCAGTGGAAAGAGCGGGACCCCCGCAGATACGCAGTATTTT
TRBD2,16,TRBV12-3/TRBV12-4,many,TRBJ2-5,CASSTPGTSGYGAQYF,TGTGCCAGCAGCACACCCGGGACTAGCGGGTACGGGGCCCAGTACTTC
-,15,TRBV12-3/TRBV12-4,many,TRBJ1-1,CASSFLGAGSTEAFF,TGTGCCAGCAGTTTTCTGGGGGCAGGGAGCACTGAAGCTTTCTTT
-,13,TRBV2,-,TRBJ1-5,CASSDSESQPQHF,TGTGCCAGCAGTGACAGCGAGAGTCAGCCCCAGCATTTT
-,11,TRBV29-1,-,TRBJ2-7,CSVGQIYEQYF,TGCAGCGTTGGTCAAATCTACGAGCAGTACTTC
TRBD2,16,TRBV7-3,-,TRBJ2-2,CASSWGLAVNTGELFF,TGTGCCAGCAGCTGGGGACTAGCGGTGAACACCGGGGAGCTGTTTTTT
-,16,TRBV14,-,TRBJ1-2,CASSPTGHQTNYGYTF,TGTGCCAGCAGCCCGACAGGCCATCAGACTAACTATGGCTACACCTTC
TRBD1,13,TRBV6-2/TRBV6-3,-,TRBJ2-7,CARHRDRGDEQYF,TGTGCCAGACACCGGGACAGGGGGGACGAGCAGTACTTC